Shown below are 27 T cell receptor beta chains from a single sample sequenced in a study of blood T cells in healthy people across ages. With a J-beta primer mix and a sample-barcoded 5' primer, a second PCR ran about 7 to 12 cycles. TCRdb processed the 5' RACE reads anew with MiXCR; each CDR3 protein has one entry. Among fewer than 2,000,000 distinct CDR3 sequences listed, approximately 39% were seen once. Sequencing input: blood. The source of these receptors is a human donor in good health.

Notes on this clonotype: Given a much more abundant clone one base away, this may be a read error. The chain links TRBV11-3 to TRBJ2-1; D remains ambiguous. This CDR3 is built from 14 residues. Looked up from germline, CDR1 is SGHNT and CDR2 is YENEEA. Trimming stripped 3 bases from V and 0 bases from J, with 6 bases between. CDR3 sequence: CASSFGPSYNEQFF. In DNA form, the CDR3 reads TGTGCCAGCAGCTTTGGGCCCTCCTACAATGAGCAGTTCTTC.

Comment on this clonotype: This clone may be a read error of a much larger clone one base away. The gene calls are TRBV7-2 and TRBJ2-3, with D uncertain. CDR1 SGHTA and CDR2 FQGNSA come from the germline V gene. Trimming cost V 11 bases and J 4 bases, with 10 bases left between them. The CDR3 runs 11 residues. CDR3 sequence: CARSNSDTQYF. In DNA form, the CDR3 reads TGTGCCCGCTCGAACTCAGATACGCAGTATTTT.

This clonotype was observed once. The conserved phenylalanine or tryptophan normally closing the CDR3 is absent here, so this likely arose from a read error. V is TRBV7-2 and J is TRBJ2-3; a possible D gene is TRBD2 (6 bases). The germline gives CDR1 SGHTA, CDR2 FQGNSA. The CDR3 covers 15 residues. The CDR3 region is CASSLWLTSRDTQYC. As DNA, the CDR3 is TGTGCCAGCAGCTTATGGCTTACTAGCAGAGATACGCAGTATTGT.

This clonotype was observed a single time. This chain links TRBV6-2 or TRBV6-3 with TRBJ1-5; D might be TRBD1 (6 bases). The CDR3 spans 15 residues. Germline values: CDR1 MNHEY, CDR2 SVGEGT. Trimming took 3 bases from V and 2 from J, leaving 11 bases between them. The CDR3, as DNA: TGTGCCAGCAGTTATTTTTCAGGGGGCAATCAGCCCCAGCATTTT. As protein: CASSYFSGGNQPQHF.

V and J are TRBV20-1 and TRBJ2-3, with D uncertain. The CDR3 length is 12 residues. The germline CDR1 and CDR2 sequences are DFQATT and SNEGSKA (reference sequence). V was pared by 4 bases and J by 5 bases, with 10 bases between. The CDR3 region has the DNA TGCAGTGCTACCCAGACGGAAGATACGCAGTATTTT. It translates to CSATQTEDTQYF.

The chain couples TRBV4-3 to TRBJ2-5, with TRBD2 matching 7 bases. This CDR3 region has 19 residues. Germline V gives CDR1 LGHNA, CDR2 YSLEER. With 0 bases clipped from V and 0 bases from J, the junction kept 13 bases outside the gene matches. This chain's CDR3 is CASSQDGEGKNSYQETQYF. CDR3 DNA: TGCGCCAGCAGCCAAGATGGGGAGGGAAAAAACTCCTACCAAGAGACCCAGTACTTC.

This chain connects TRBV28 to TRBJ2-3; TRBD1 matches 10 bases. This CDR3 region has 17 residues. The V segment lost 8 bases and the J segment 3 bases; nucleotides outside the gene matches: 14. Germline V gene lookup returns CDR1 MDHEN and CDR2 SYDVKM. CDR3 DNA: TGTGCCAGCTCCTCACGGTGGAGACAGGGGGCGACAGATACGCAGTATTTT. Translating it yields CASSSRWRQGATDTQYF.

V usage is TRBV4-2 and J usage is TRBJ2-3, with TRBD2 matching 12 bases. From germline, CDR1 is LGHNA and CDR2 YNFKEQ. This CDR3 region has 16 residues. Germline trimming cut 4 bases from V and 0 bases from J; bases unmatched to any gene: 2. In nucleotides, the CDR3 is TGTGCCAGCAGCCGCGGGACTAGCGGGAGCACAGATACGCAGTATTTT. Translation: CASSRGTSGSTDTQYF.

The genes are TRBV6-6 and TRBJ2-2; the D gene is possibly TRBD1 (6 bases). CDR1 MNHNY and CDR2 SVGAGI come from the germline V gene (reference sequence). The V gene lost 9 bases and the J gene lost 3 bases, with 17 bases spanning the gap. The CDR3 loop spans 15 amino acids. CDR3 sequence reads: CASFSGDNDTGELFF. CDR3 nucleotide sequence: TGTGCCAGTTTTTCCGGGGACAACGACACCGGGGAGCTGTTTTTT.

The table lists this clonotype with a few counts. This sequence joins TRBV7-3 and TRBJ2-1; TRBD2 matches at 9 bases. The CDR3 contains 15 residues. With V trimmed by 3 bases and J by 7 bases, 7 bases remained unmatched. Germline-derived CDR1 and CDR2 are SGHTA and FQGTGA. CDR3 in amino acids: CASSLVAGGGNEQFF. The CDR3 DNA reads as TGTGCCAGCAGCTTGGTCGCGGGGGGGGGTAATGAGCAGTTCTTC.

The V call is TRBV7-2, the J call TRBJ1-6, with a tentative D call TRBD1 (5 bases). Germline lookup yields CDR1 SGHTA and CDR2 FQGNSA. Deletions cut 2 bases from V and 9 bases from J, with 20 bases between. The CDR3 runs to 17 residues. The CDR3 here is CASSLYSWIGVGSPLHF. CDR3 nucleotide sequence: TGTGCCAGCAGCTTATATTCCTGGATAGGGGTTGGTTCACCCCTCCACTTT.

Note on this clonotype: At one of its ends the junction is not consistent with the germline gene, which may arise from a read error. The chain uses TRBV15 and TRBJ2-1; 8 positions match TRBD2. CDR3 size: 13 residues. Germline V gene sequence: CDR1 LNHNV, CDR2 YYDKDF (reference sequence). The CDR3 loop reads CTTAGGLYNEQFF. The CDR3 DNA sequence: TGTACCACCGCGGGGGGACTATACAATGAGCAGTTCTTC.

This clonotype was seen a few times. This chain joins TRBV10-3 and TRBJ2-5; 8 bases map to TRBD1. This CDR3 is built from 13 residues. The J segment lost 2 bases and the V segment lost 10 bases, leaving 6 bases of the junction unmatched. Germline V gives CDR1 ENHRY, CDR2 SYGVKD. CDR3 DNA sequence: TGTGCCACCGCCGGGACAGGACAAGAGACCCAGTACTTC. Translation: CATAGTGQETQYF.

CDR3 region: CSVITSGGAGETQYF. The CDR3 bases are TGCAGCGTAATAACTAGCGGGGGGGCAGGAGAGACCCAGTACTTC. The chain carries TRBV29-1 and TRBJ2-5; 13 bases line up with TRBD2. The CDR3 is 15 residues long. With 6 bases clipped from V and 4 bases from J, the junction kept 8 bases outside the gene matches. The germline V gene has CDR1 SQVTM and CDR2 ANQGSEA.

The rearrangement joins TRBV7-9 to TRBJ1-2; 7 positions agree with TRBD1. The junction had 12 bases not matched to a gene; V was cut back by 11 bases and J by 6 bases. Germline values: CDR1 SEHNR, CDR2 FQNEAQ (reference sequence). This CDR3 contains 13 residues. The CDR3 DNA sequence: TGTGCCGGTGAGCCAGGGGGTCGAGATGGCTACACCTTC. Encoded protein: CAGEPGGRDGYTF.

In this sample, this clonotype turned up a few times. The chain uses TRBV25-1 and TRBJ1-4; 7 positions agree with TRBD1. CDR3 size: 13 residues. V gave up 8 bases and J gave up 4 bases; unmatched junction bases: 4. CDR1 MGHDK and CDR2 SYGVNS come from the germline V gene. The CDR3 nucleotides read TGTGCCAGCCGGGACAGTGGTAATGAAAAACTGTTTTTT. Translating gives CASRDSGNEKLFF.

This chain connects TRBV3-1 to TRBJ2-4; no firm D call. Judging by the DNA end, TRBJ2-7 fits better; the J call may be wrong. This CDR3 is 15 amino acids long. CDR1 and CDR2 from the germline V gene are LGHDT and YNNKEL (reference sequence). CDR3 amino acids: CASSQDRKTPYEQYF. DNA for the CDR3: TGTGCCAGCAGCCAAGATAGAAAGACCCCCTACGAGCAGTACTTC.

The chain uses TRBV29-1 and TRBJ2-3; a weak D match, TRBD2 (6 bases). V gave up 4 bases and J gave up 4 bases, with 15 bases separating them. The germline V gene has CDR1 SQVTM and CDR2 ANQGSEA. The CDR3 runs 14 residues. The CDR3 coding sequence is TGCAGCGTTGCCCCTCAACGGGAGTCAGATACGCAGTATTTT. Its protein product is CSVAPQRESDTQYF.

This clonotype was seen more than once but under ten times. This chain connects TRBV6-2 or TRBV6-3 to TRBJ2-7; no firm D call. The germline V and J ends were trimmed by 1 base and 1 base, with 14 bases remaining between them. The CDR3 spans 16 residues. CDR1 is MNHEY, CDR2 SVGEGT, per germline. CDR3 region: CASSYWVSNSSYEQYF. The CDR3 nucleotides read TGTGCCAGCAGTTACTGGGTATCCAACTCTTCCTACGAGCAGTACTTC.

The J gene is TRBJ1-2, the V gene TRBV6-6; D gene unclear. CDR1 MNHNY and CDR2 SVGAGI come from the germline V gene (reference sequence). V lost 1 base, J lost 8 bases, and 17 bases lay in between. This CDR3 has 15 residues. The chain's CDR3 is CASSYYGESDLGYTF. The DNA for the CDR3 is TGTGCCAGCAGTTACTACGGGGAATCCGACTTGGGCTACACCTTC.

The table lists this clonotype with a few counts. J is TRBJ1-4 and V is TRBV4-3; D may be TRBD1 (6 bases). The ends were cut back, 4 bases at V and 5 bases at J, with 17 bases in the middle. This CDR3 contains 16 residues. Germline loops: CDR1 LGHNA, CDR2 YSLEER. CDR3 residues: CASSLVLDQGNEKLFF. CDR3 DNA: TGCGCCAGCAGCCTCGTCCTGGACCAGGGGAATGAAAAACTGTTTTTT.

The chain couples TRBV12-3 or TRBV12-4 to TRBJ1-5, with D possibly being TRBD1 (5 bases). The CDR3 is 14 residues long. Trimming took 1 base from V and 3 from J, leaving 7 bases between them. CDR3 bases: TGTGCCAGCAGTTTAGTCAGGGACAATCAGCCCCAGCATTTT. Its translation is CASSLVRDNQPQHF.

This clonotype was counted at least ten times. The CDR3 coding sequence is TGCAGTGCTTTGGGTTGGAGAGTCGGCGATGAGCAGTTCTTC. Translating gives CSALGWRVGDEQFF. The chain joins TRBV20-1 to TRBJ2-1, with D unclear. There are 14 residues in the CDR3. V was shortened by 5 bases and J by 8 bases, with 19 bases between the two germline ends. Germline-derived CDR1 and CDR2 are DFQATT and SNEGSKA (reference sequence).

This clonotype was counted a few times. V is TRBV20-1 and J is TRBJ2-3, with 8 bases lining up with TRBD2. The CDR3 runs to 14 residues. Germline V gives CDR1 DFQATT, CDR2 SNEGSKA (reference sequence). J gave up 2 bases and V 6 bases, and 7 bases lay outside the gene matches. The CDR3 nucleotides are TGCAGTGCAAGACCGGGGGGGATCACAGATACGCAGTATTTT. It yields the protein CSARPGGITDTQYF.

With respect to this clonotype: This clone may be a read error of a much larger clone one base away. The J gene is TRBJ2-7, the V gene TRBV29-1; D may be TRBD1 (5 bases). Germline loops: CDR1 SQVTM, CDR2 ANQGSEA. The CDR3 sequence is 13 residues long. V was cut by 6 bases and J by 2 bases, with 14 bases left in between. In DNA, the CDR3 is TGCAGCGTCCCCCTCCAGGGTACCTACGAGCAGTACTTC. Translating gives CSVPLQGTYEQYF.

The genes are TRBV12-3 or TRBV12-4 and TRBJ2-7; TRBD1 agrees at 8 bases. The CDR3 length is 16 residues. The V and J ends lost 4 bases and 2 bases, in that order; junction bases with no gene match: 10. CDR3 nucleotides: TGTGCCAGCAGTTCAACCGACAGGGGATTCCCCTACGAGCAGTACTTC. Residues: CASSSTDRGFPYEQYF.

The chain uses TRBV6-2 or TRBV6-3 and TRBJ2-1; possibly TRBD1 for D (5 bases). This CDR3 region has 12 residues. Trimming cost V 4 bases and J 5 bases, with 6 bases left between them. Germline CDR1 reads MNHEY; CDR2 reads SVGEGT. CDR3 nucleotide sequence: TGTGCCAGCAGTTCCAGGGACAATGAGCAGTTCTTC. Its translation: CASSSRDNEQFF.